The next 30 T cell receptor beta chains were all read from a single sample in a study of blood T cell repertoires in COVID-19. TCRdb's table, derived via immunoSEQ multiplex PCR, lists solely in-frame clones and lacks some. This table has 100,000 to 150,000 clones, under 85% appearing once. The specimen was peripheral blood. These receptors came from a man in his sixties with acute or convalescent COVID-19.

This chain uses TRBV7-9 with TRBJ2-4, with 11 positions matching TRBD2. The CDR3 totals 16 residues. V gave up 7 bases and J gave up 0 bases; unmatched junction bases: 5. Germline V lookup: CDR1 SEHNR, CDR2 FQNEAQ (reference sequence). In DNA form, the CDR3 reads TGTGCCAGCAACCCTCTAGCGGGAGGAGCCAAAAACATTCAGTACTTC. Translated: CASNPLAGGAKNIQYF.

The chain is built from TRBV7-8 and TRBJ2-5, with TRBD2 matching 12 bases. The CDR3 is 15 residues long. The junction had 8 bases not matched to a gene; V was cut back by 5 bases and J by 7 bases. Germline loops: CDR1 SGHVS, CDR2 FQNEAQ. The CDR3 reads CASSRGLAGSGTQYF. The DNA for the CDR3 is TGTGCCAGCAGCCGCGGACTAGCGGGAAGTGGGACCCAGTACTTC.

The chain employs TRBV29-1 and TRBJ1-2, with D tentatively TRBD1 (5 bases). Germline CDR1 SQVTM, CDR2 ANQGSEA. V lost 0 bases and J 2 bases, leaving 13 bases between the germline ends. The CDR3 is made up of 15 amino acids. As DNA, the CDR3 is TGCAGCGTTGAAGATCAGGGTCCAGGGAACTATGGCTACACCTTC. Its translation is CSVEDQGPGNYGYTF.

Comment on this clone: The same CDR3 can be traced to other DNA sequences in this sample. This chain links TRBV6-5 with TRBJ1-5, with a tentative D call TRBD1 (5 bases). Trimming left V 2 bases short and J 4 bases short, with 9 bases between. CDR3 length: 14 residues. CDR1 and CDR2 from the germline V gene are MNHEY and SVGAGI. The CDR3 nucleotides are TGTGCCAGCAGTTACGGGCAGGGAAATCAGCCCCAGCATTTT. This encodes CASSYGQGNQPQHF.

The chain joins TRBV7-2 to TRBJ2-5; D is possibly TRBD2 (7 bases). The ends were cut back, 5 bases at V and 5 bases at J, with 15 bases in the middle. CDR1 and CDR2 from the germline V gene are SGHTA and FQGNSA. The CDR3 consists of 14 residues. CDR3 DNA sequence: TGTGCCAGCAGCGGGGGGGCGGGGCTGGAGACCCAGTACTTC. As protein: CASSGGAGLETQYF. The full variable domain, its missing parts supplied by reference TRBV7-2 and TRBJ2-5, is GAGVSQSPSNKVTEKGKDVELRCDPISGHTALYWYRQSLGQGLEFLIYFQGNSAPDKSGLPSDRFSAERTGGSVSTLTIQRTQQEDSAVYLCASSGGAGLETQYFGPGTRLLVL.

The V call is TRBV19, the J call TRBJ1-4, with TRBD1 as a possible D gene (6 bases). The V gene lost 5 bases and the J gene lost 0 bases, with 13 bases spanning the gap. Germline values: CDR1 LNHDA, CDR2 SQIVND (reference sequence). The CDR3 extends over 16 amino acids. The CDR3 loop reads CASSLWTDTTNEKLFF. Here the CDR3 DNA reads TGTGCCAGTAGTCTTTGGACAGATACAACTAATGAAAAACTGTTTTTT. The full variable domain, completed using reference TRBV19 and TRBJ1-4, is DGGITQSPKYLFRKEGQNVTLSCEQNLNHDAMYWYRQDPGQGLRLIYYSQIVNDFQKGDIAEGYSVSREKKESFPLTVTSAQKNPTAFYLCASSLWTDTTNEKLFFGSGTQLSVL.

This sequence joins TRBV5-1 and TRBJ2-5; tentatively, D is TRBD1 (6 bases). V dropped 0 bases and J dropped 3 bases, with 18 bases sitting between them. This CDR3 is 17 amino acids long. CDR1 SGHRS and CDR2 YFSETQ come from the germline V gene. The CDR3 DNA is TGCGCCAGCAGCTTGGCTCGTGGGGACACCGAAAAAGAGACCCAGTACTTC. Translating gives CASSLARGDTEKETQYF.

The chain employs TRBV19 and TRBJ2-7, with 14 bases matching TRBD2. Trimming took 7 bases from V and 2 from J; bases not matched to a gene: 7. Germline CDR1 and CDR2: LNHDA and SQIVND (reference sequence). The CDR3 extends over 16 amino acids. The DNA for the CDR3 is TGTGCCAGTACGGGGACTAGCGGGAGTAAGCCCTACGAGCAGTACTTC. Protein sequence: CASTGTSGSKPYEQYF.

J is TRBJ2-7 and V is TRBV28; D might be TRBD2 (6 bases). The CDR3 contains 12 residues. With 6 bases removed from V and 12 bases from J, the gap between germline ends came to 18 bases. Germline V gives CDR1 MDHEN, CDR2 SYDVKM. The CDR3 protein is CASRWGLRETYF. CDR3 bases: TGTGCCAGCAGGTGGGGACTGCGGGAAACGTACTTC. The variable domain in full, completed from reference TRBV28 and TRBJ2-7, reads DVKVTQSSRYLVKRTGEKVFLECVQDMDHENMFWYRQDPGLGLRLIYFSYDVKMKEKGDIPEGYSVSREKKERFSLILESASTNQTSMYLCASRWGLRETYFGPGTRLTVT.

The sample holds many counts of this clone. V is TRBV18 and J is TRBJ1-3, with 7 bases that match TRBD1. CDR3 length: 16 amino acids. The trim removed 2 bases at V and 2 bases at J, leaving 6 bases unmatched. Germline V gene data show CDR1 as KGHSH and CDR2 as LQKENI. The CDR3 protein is CASSPNPTGAGNTIYF. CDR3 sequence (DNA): TGTGCCAGCTCACCAAACCCAACAGGGGCTGGAAACACCATATATTTT.

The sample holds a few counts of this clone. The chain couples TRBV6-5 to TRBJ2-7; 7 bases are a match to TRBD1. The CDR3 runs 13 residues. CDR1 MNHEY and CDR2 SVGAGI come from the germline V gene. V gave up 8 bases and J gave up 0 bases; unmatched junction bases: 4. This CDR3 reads CASQGVSSYEQYF. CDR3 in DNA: TGTGCCAGCCAGGGGGTGAGCTCCTACGAGCAGTACTTC.

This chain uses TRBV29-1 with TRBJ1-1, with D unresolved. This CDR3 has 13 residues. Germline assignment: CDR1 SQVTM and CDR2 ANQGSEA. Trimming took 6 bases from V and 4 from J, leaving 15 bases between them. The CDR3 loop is CSVQDSGPTEAFF. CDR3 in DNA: TGCAGCGTCCAGGATAGTGGGCCCACTGAAGCTTTCTTT.

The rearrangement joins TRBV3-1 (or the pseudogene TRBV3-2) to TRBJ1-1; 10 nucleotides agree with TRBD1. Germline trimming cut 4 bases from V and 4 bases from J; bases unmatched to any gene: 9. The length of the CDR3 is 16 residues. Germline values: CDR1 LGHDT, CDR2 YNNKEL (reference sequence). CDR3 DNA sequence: TGTGCCAGCAGCCCCCGCGGAAGGACAGGGGGCACTGAAGCTTTCTTT. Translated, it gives CASSPRGRTGGTEAFF.

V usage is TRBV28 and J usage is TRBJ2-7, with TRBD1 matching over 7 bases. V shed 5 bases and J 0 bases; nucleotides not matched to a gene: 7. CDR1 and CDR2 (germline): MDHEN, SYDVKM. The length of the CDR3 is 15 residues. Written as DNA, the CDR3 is TGTGCCAGCAGTGCCCTACAGGGGTCCTCCTACGAGCAGTACTTC. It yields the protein CASSALQGSSYEQYF.

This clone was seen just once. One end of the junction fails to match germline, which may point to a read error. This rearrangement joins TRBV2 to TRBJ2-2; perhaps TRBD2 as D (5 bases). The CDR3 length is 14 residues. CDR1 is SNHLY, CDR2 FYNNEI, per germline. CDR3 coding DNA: TGTGCCAGCAGGTTACTAGGGAACGCCGGGGAGCTGTTTTTT. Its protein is CASRLLGNAGELFF. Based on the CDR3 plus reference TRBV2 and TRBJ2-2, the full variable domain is EPEVTQTPSHQVTQMGQEVILRCVPISNHLYFYWYRQILGQKVEFLVSFYNNEISEKSEIFDDQFSVERPDGSNFTLKIRSTKLEDSAMYFCASRLLGNAGELFFGEGSRLTVL.

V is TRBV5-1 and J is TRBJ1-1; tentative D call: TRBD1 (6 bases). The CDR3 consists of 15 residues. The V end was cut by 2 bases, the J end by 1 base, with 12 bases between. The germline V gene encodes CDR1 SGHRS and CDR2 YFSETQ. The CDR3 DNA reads TGCGCCAGCAGCTTTGTGACAGGACGGAACACTGAAGCTTTCTTT. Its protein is CASSFVTGRNTEAFF.

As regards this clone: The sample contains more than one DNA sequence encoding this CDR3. The CDR3 protein is CASRQNYGYTF. Here the CDR3 DNA reads TGTGCCAGTAGGCAGAACTATGGCTACACCTTC. The chain carries TRBV19 and TRBJ1-2; unclear D gene. This CDR3 is built from 11 residues. CDR1 is LNHDA, CDR2 SQIVND, per germline (reference sequence). V lost 6 bases, J lost 2 bases, and 4 bases lay in between.

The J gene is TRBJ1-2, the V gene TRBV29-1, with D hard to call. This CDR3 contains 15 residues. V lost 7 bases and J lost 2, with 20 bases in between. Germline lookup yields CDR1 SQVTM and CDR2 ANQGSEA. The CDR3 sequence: CSARVLTTVNYGYTF. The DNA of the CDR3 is TGCAGCGCCCGAGTATTGACAACCGTGAACTATGGCTACACCTTC.

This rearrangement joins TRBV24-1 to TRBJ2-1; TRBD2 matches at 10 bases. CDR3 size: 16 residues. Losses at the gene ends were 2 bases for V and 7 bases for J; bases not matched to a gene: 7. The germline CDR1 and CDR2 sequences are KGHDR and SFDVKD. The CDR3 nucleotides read TGTGCCACCAGTGATTCCGGACTAGCGGAAACAAATGAGCAGTTCTTC. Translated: CATSDSGLAETNEQFF.

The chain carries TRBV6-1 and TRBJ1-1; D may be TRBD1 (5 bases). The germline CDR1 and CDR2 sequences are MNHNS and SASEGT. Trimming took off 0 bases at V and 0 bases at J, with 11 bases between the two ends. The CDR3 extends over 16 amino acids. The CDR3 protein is CASSEAGHLMNTEAFF. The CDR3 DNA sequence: TGTGCCAGCAGTGAAGCGGGGCATCTAATGAACACTGAAGCTTTCTTT.

The CDR3 spells CASSWDRAGDTQYF. For the CDR3, the DNA is TGTGCCAGCAGTTGGGACAGGGCAGGAGATACGCAGTATTTT. The chain carries TRBV2 and TRBJ2-3; the match to TRBD1 covers 9 bases. CDR1 is SNHLY and CDR2 is FYNNEI in the germline V gene. This CDR3 region has 14 residues. Trimming removed 5 bases from V and 5 bases from J; junction bases left unmatched: 5.

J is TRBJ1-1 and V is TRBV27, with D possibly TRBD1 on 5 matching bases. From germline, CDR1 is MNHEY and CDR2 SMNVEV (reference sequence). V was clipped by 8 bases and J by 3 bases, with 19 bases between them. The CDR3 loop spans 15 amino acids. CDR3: CASSLWRGRDTEAFF. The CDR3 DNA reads TGTGCCAGCTCTTTGTGGAGGGGCCGGGACACTGAAGCTTTCTTT.

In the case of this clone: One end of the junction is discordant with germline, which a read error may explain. CDR3 sequence (DNA): TGTGCCACCTCACCACAGGGGGCCCCCTACGAGCAGTACTTC. It codes for CATSPQGAPYEQYF. The chain joins TRBV18 to TRBJ2-7; 9 nucleotides align to TRBD1. From germline, CDR1 is KGHSH and CDR2 LQKENI. The CDR3 sequence is 14 residues long.

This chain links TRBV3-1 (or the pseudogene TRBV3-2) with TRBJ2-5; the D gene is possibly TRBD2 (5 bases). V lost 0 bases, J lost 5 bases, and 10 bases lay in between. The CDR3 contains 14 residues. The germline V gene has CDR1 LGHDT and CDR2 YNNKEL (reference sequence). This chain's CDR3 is CASSQDLRDETQYF. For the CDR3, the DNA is TGTGCCAGCAGCCAAGATCTACGGGATGAGACCCAGTACTTC.

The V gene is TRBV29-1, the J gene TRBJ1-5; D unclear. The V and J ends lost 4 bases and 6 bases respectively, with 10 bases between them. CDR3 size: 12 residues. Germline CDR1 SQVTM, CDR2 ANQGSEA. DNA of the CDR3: TGCAGCGTTGGGGGAGGAGGTCAGCCCCAGCATTTT. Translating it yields CSVGGGGQPQHF.

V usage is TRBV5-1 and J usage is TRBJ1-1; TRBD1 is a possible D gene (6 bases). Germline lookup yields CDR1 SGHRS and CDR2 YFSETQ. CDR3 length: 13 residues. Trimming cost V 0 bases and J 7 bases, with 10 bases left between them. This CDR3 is CASSLDRASEAFF. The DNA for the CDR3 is TGCGCCAGCAGCTTGGACAGGGCGAGTGAAGCTTTCTTT.

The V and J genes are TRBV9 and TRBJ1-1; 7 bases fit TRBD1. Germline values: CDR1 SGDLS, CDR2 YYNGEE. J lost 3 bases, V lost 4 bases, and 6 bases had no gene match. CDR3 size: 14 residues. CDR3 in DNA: TGTGCCAGCAGCCTATTTGACAGGGACACTGAAGCTTTCTTT. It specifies CASSLFDRDTEAFF.

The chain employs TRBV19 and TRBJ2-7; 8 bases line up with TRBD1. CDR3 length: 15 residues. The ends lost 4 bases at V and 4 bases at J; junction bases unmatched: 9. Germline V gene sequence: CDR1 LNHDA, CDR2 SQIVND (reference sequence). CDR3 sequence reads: CASSTLGQGWYEQYF. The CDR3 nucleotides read TGTGCCAGTAGTACTCTTGGACAGGGTTGGTACGAGCAGTACTTC. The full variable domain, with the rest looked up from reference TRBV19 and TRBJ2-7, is DGGITQSPKYLFRKEGQNVTLSCEQNLNHDAMYWYRQDPGQGLRLIYYSQIVNDFQKGDIAEGYSVSREKKESFPLTVTSAQKNPTAFYLCASSTLGQGWYEQYFGPGTRLTVT.

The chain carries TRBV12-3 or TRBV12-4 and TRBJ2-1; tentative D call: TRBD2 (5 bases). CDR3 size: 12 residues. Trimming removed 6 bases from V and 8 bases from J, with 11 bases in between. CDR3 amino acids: CASSRTVDEQFF. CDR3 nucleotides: TGTGCCAGCAGCCGGACTGTGGATGAGCAGTTCTTC.

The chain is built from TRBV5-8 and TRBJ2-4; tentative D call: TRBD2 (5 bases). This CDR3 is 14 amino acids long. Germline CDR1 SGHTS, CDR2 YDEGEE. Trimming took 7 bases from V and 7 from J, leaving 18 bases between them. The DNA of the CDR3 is TGTGCCAGCCCCTCCGTAAGAGGGTCGAACATTCAGTACTTC. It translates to CASPSVRGSNIQYF.